A selection of T cell receptor beta chains follows, all from one sample in a study of blood T cell repertoires in COVID-19. Produced via immunoSEQ multiplex PCR; TCRdb's table is partial and in-frame only. The sample has over 200,000 clones; 88% are singletons. Sequencing was performed on peripheral blood. The receptor set was obtained from a woman aged 40-49 years who had recovered from COVID-19. Both conserved end residues are part of each CDR3. A D gene is named only where the DNA matches it firmly. Clone size is not always given. Where it is, it says once, few, many or a class for expanded clones.

TRBV7-6	TRBJ2-7	.	TRBD1	TGTGCCAGCAGCTTAGCGGGGGGGACAGGGCGGTCCGAGCAGTACTTC	CASSLAGGTGRSEQYF
TRBV3-1/TRBV3-2	TRBJ1-1	.	.	TGTGCCAGCAGCCCCCTTTGGGGGGGCACTGAAGCTTTCTTT	CASSPLWGGTEAFF
TRBV5-4	TRBJ1-2	.	TRBD1	TGTGCCAGCAGCCAGGGACAGGCACCGGGGTACACCTTC	CASSQGQAPGYTF
TRBV6-7	TRBJ2-1	.	TRBD2	TGTGCCAGCAGTTACCCCGGACTAGCGGGAGGGCCTTTGGTTGAGCAGTTCTTC	CASSYPGLAGGPLVEQFF
TRBV5-4	TRBJ1-3	.	.	TGTGCCAGCAGCAAAAAAGGGGTTGGTGGAAACACCATATATTTT	CASSKKGVGGNTIYF
TRBV9	TRBJ1-6	.	TRBD1	TGTGCCAGCAGCGACCTGGACAGGGCATTTTCACCCCTCCACTTT	CASSDLDRAFSPLHF
TRBV30	TRBJ1-2	.	.	TGTGCCTGGAGTGCAGGGGTTTATGGCTACACCTTC	CAWSAGVYGYTF
TRBV7-9	TRBJ2-7	.	TRBD1	TGTGCCAGCAGCGCGGGACAGGGGGCGTACGAGCAGTACTTC	CASSAGQGAYEQYF
TRBV29-1	TRBJ1-1	.	.	TGCAGCGTTTGGTTGGGGAGCGGGAACACTGAAGCTTTCTTT	CSVWLGSGNTEAFF
TRBV5-1	TRBJ1-3	.	.	TGCGCCAGCAGCGGGGGGGACCGCCAGGGAAACACCATATATTTT	CASSGGDRQGNTIYF
TRBV2	TRBJ1-6	.	.	TGTGCCAGCAGTGAAGCGCGGGGGCCCCAAGGGTCCTATAATTCACCCCTCCACTTT	CASSEARGPQGSYNSPLHF
TRBV7-8	TRBJ1-3	.	.	TGTGCCAGCAGCCCCGTTTGGGCCCCCTCTGGAAACACCATATATTTT	CASSPVWAPSGNTIYF
TRBV5-1	TRBJ2-7	.	.	TGCGCCAGCAGGGCCTCTGGCGAGCAGTACTTC	CASRASGEQYF
TRBV18	TRBJ1-5	.	.	TGTGCCAGCTCACCACGGGGAGCGAATCAGCCCCAGCATTTT	CASSPRGANQPQHF
TRBV19	TRBJ1-3	.	.	TGTGCCAGTAGTATACTGCCGGGACTACTATATTTT	CASSILPGLLYF
TRBV6-5	TRBJ1-5	.	.	TGTGCCAGCATGGGGGCCGGAGGTCGGGATCAGCCCCAGCATTTT	CASMGAGGRDQPQHF
TRBV6-5	TRBJ1-2	.	.	TGTGCCAGCAGTTACTCGATCCCGGACGGTGAGGGTGGCTACACCTTC	CASSYSIPDGEGGYTF
TRBV11-2	TRBJ1-2	few	.	TGTGCCAGCCGGGGAGGCGGTGGCTACACCTTC	CASRGGGGYTF
TRBV6-4	TRBJ1-1	.	.	TGTGCCAGCAGGCGGGGCACTGAAGCTTTCTTT	CASRRGTEAFF
TRBV5-4	TRBJ2-5	.	TRBD1	TGTGCCAGCAGCTCCCCCCCGGGACAGCGACAAGAGACCCAGTACTTC	CASSSPPGQRQETQYF
TRBV5-1	TRBJ2-3	.	TRBD1	TGCGCCAGCAGCCACGGACAGGGTAGGGATACGCAGTATTTT	CASSHGQGRDTQYF
TRBV11-2	TRBJ2-2	.	TRBD2	TGTGCCAGCAGCTCAAGGACTAGCGGCTACACGAACACCGGGGAGCTGTTTTTT	CASSSRTSGYTNTGELFF
TRBV6-5	TRBJ2-3	.	TRBD2	TGTGCCAGCACCCTAGCGGGGACAGATACGCAGTATTTT	CASTLAGTDTQYF
TRBV18	TRBJ1-1	.	TRBD1	TGTGCCAGCTCACGGACAGGGGGTACTGAAGCTTTCTTT	CASSRTGGTEAFF
TRBV9	TRBJ1-5	.	.	TGTGCCAGCAGCGTGGGGGGTAGCAATCAGCCCCAGCATTTT	CASSVGGSNQPQHF
TRBV11-2	TRBJ1-4	.	.	TGTGCCAGCAGCTTACAGTCAGGGTGGGAAAATGAAAAACTGTTTTTT	CASSLQSGWENEKLFF
TRBV4-3	TRBJ2-2	.	TRBD2	TGCGCCAGCAGCACCTCCGGACTAGCGGGGGGGACCGGGGAGCTGTTTTTT	CASSTSGLAGGTGELFF
TRBV5-1	TRBJ1-1	.	.	TGCGCCAGCAGCTTGGCCTTAGGGCAGGGCGAGTCCGCTTTCTTT	CASSLALGQGESAFF
TRBV27	TRBJ2-1	.	TRBD2	TGTGCCAGCAGTTTATCGCTGGCTAGCGGGAGTACCCGCTACAGCTCCTACAATGAGCAGTTCTTC	CASSLSLASGSTRYSSYNEQFF
TRBV7-2	TRBJ2-1	.	.	TGTGCCAGCAGCTTCGGACACGGCGCCGCCAATGAGCAGTTCTTC	CASSFGHGAANEQFF